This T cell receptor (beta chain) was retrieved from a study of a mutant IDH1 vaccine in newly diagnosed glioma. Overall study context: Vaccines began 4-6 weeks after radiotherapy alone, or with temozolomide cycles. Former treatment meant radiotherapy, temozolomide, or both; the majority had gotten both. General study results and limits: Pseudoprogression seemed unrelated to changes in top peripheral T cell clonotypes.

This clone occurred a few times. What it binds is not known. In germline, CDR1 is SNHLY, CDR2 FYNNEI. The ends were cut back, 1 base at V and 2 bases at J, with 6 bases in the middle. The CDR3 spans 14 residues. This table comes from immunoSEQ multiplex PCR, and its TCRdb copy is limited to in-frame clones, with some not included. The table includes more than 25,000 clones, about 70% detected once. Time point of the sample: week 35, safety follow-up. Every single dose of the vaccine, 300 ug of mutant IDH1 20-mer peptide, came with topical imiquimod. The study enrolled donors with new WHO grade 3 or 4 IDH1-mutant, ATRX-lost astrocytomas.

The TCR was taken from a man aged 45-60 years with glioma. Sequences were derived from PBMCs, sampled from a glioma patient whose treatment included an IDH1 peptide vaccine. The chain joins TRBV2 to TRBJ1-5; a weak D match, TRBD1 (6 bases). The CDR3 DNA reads TGTGCCAGCAGTGAAGGACAGGGCAATCAGCCCCAGCATTTT. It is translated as CASSEGQGNQPQHF.